This TCR beta chain derives from a study of blood T cell repertoires in COVID-19. About the study: From T cells, B-cell-depleted T cells, or PBMCs came the material, which was cDNA or gDNA.

Data came from immunoSEQ multiplex PCR; TCRdb stores just in-frame clones and leaves some out. The table shows fewer than 250,000 clones, with approximately 83% occurring only once. V shed 4 bases and J 4 bases; nucleotides not matched to a gene: 11. Germline V gives CDR1 SEHNR, CDR2 FQNEAQ (reference sequence). There are 16 residues in the CDR3. This clone was counted only a few times. The sequenced material came from PBMCs or T cells enriched from blood (not recorded which). V gene TRBV7-9 combines with J gene TRBJ2-3; TRBD2 aligns across 7 bases. This clonotype was sampled from a woman in her thirties or forties with acute COVID-19. The CDR3 loop reads CASSSLAGVGPDTQYF. DNA of the CDR3: TGTGCCAGCAGCTCACTCGCGGGAGTCGGTCCAGATACGCAGTATTTT.